This entry lists 24 T cell receptor beta chains sequenced from one sample in a study of CD8+CD57+ T cells in acquired aplastic anemia. Both TCR beta VDJ combination and CDR3 sequence profiling were carried out. Genomic DNA was the template for this profiling. TCRdb re-called the reads through MiXCR, storing one row per CDR3 protein. There are around 150,000 distinct CDR3 sequences in the sample; 40% to 45% occur only once, and 8% to 9% lies in the top ten. Sequences were obtained from sorted CD4+, CD8+, or CD8+CD57+ T cells (not recorded which) from PBMCs. The receptors were gathered from a human donor in good health, serving as a control.

This clonotype has at least ten counts. The chain uses TRBV5-1 and TRBJ2-3, with a possible D match to TRBD2 (5 bases). The ends were cut back, 0 bases at V and 2 bases at J, with 13 bases in the middle. The CDR3 consists of 16 residues. Germline V lookup: CDR1 SGHRS, CDR2 YFSETQ. This chain's CDR3 is CASSLVPGSTTDTQYF. CDR3 sequence (DNA): TGCGCCAGCAGCTTGGTACCGGGGTCTACCACAGATACGCAGTATTTT.

The V call is TRBV30, the J call TRBJ1-4, with 9 bases matching TRBD1. This CDR3 contains 17 residues. Germline values: CDR1 GTSNPN, CDR2 SVGIG (reference sequence). Trimming at V came to 6 bases and at J to 0 bases, leaving 11 bases not matched to a gene. The CDR3 DNA sequence: TGTGCCTGCCGAAAACAGGGGGCGCGAACAACTAATGAAAAACTGTTTTTT. Translated, it gives CACRKQGARTTNEKLFF.

The rearrangement links TRBV6-1 to TRBJ1-3; D is perhaps TRBD1 (5 bases). V was cut by 6 bases and J by 3 bases, with 6 bases left in between. There are 12 residues in the CDR3. Germline loops: CDR1 MNHNS, CDR2 SASEGT. CDR3 DNA sequence: TGTGCCAGCAGAGACAGTGGAAACACCATATATTTT. It is translated as CASRDSGNTIYF.

At least ten counts were recorded for this clonotype. The CDR3 sequence: CASSFGTPTYEQYF. The DNA of the CDR3 is TGTGCCAGTAGTTTCGGGACGCCCACCTACGAGCAGTACTTC. This chain connects TRBV19 to TRBJ2-7; D tentatively fits TRBD1 or TRBD2 (5 bases each). The CDR3 is 14 residues long. V dropped 5 bases and J dropped 2 bases, with 13 bases sitting between them. Germline CDR1 is LNHDA and CDR2 is SQIVND (reference sequence).

The table lists this clonotype with many counts. The chain carries TRBV12-3 or TRBV12-4 and TRBJ2-3; TRBD1 might be the D (6 bases). The CDR3 runs to 14 residues. V shed 3 bases and J shed 1 base, with 8 bases lying between them. For the CDR3, the DNA is TGTGCCAGCAGTTTTGGACAGCGCACAGATACGCAGTATTTT. It yields the protein CASSFGQRTDTQYF.

This clonotype was counted ten times or more. The chain recombines TRBV20-1 with TRBJ1-3, with D tentatively TRBD1 (6 bases). CDR3 length equals 15 residues. Germline V gene data show CDR1 as DFQATT and CDR2 as SNEGSKA (reference sequence). Deletions cut 3 bases from V and 3 bases from J, with 15 bases between. In DNA, the CDR3 is TGCAGTGCTAGTGAGGGCAGCAGGGGTGGAAACACCATATATTTT. It yields the protein CSASEGSRGGNTIYF.

The rearrangement uses TRBV20-1 and TRBJ2-1; TRBD2 agrees at 8 bases. J gave up 3 bases and V 1 base, and 5 bases lay outside the gene matches. The CDR3 runs to 15 residues. CDR1 is DFQATT and CDR2 is SNEGSKA in the germline V gene (reference sequence). CDR3 loop: CSARVAGLDYNEQFF. DNA of the CDR3: TGCAGTGCTAGAGTGGCGGGACTAGACTACAATGAGCAGTTCTTC.

Notes on this clonotype: A much larger clonotype is one base distant, so this may be a read error. Likely a read error: the CDR3 ends without its conserved phenylalanine or tryptophan. CDR3 in amino acids: CASSNLIQGSTEAFL. DNA of the CDR3: TGTGCCAGTAGTAACTTAATACAGGGTTCGACGGAAGCTTTCCTT. The chain couples TRBV19 to TRBJ1-1; possibly TRBD1 for D (6 bases). Germline V gene sequence: CDR1 LNHDA, CDR2 SQIVND (reference sequence). The CDR3 is 15 amino acids. Trimming shortened V by 4 bases and J by 8 bases, and 20 bases separated the two germline ends.

The V gene is TRBV7-6, the J gene TRBJ2-1, with TRBD1 matching 9 bases. In germline, CDR1 is SGHVS, CDR2 FNYEAQ. The J segment lost 8 bases and the V segment lost 4 bases, leaving 6 bases of the junction unmatched. This CDR3 comprises 14 residues. The CDR3 loop is CASSSDRGAHEQFF. CDR3 sequence (DNA): TGTGCCAGCAGCTCCGACAGGGGGGCGCATGAGCAGTTCTTC.

This clonotype was picked up many times. The chain has TRBV15 and TRBJ2-1; TRBD2 might be the D (5 bases). V lost 3 bases, J lost 9 bases, and 12 bases lay in between. The germline V gene has CDR1 LNHNV and CDR2 YYDKDF (reference sequence). The CDR3 runs 13 residues. The CDR3 protein is CATSSRRDFEQFF. Here the CDR3 DNA reads TGTGCCACCAGCAGTAGACGGGATTTTGAGCAGTTCTTC.

Comment on this clonotype: This could be a read error, since a much larger clone is one nucleotide away. The chain has TRBV10-3 and TRBJ2-7, with D unclear. Germline V CDR1 and CDR2: ENHRY, SYGVKD. V dropped 5 bases and J dropped 0 bases, with 14 bases sitting between them. The CDR3 is 15 residues long. CDR3 amino acids: CAISPLEVSSYEQYF. CDR3 bases: TGTGCCATCAGTCCGCTTGAGGTGAGCTCCTACGAGCAGTACTTC.

Worth noting for this clonotype: Possible read error: a much larger clone is one base away. V and J are TRBV2 and TRBJ1-5; 10 bases are shared with TRBD1. Trimming at V came to 6 bases and at J to 4 bases, leaving 3 bases not matched to a gene. This CDR3 spans 14 amino acids. Germline CDR1 and CDR2: SNHLY and FYNNEI. The CDR3 reads CASSRTGGNQPQHF. The CDR3 nucleotides read TGTGCCAGCAGCAGGACAGGGGGGAATCAGCCCCAGCATTTT.

The chain joins TRBV7-2 to TRBJ1-1, with a possible D match to TRBD1 (5 bases). The CDR3 runs to 12 residues. Germline CDR1 reads SGHTA; CDR2 reads FQGNSA. Trimming removed 6 bases from V and 6 bases from J, with 11 bases in between. Written as DNA, the CDR3 is TGTGCCAGCAGGGGCGGGACCGCTGAAGCTTTCTTT. Translated, it gives CASRGGTAEAFF. Full variable domain (rest looked up from reference TRBV7-2 and TRBJ1-1): GAGVSQSPSNKVTEKGKDVELRCDPISGHTALYWYRQSLGQGLEFLIYFQGNSAPDKSGLPSDRFSAERTGGSVSTLTIQRTQQEDSAVYLCASRGGTAEAFFGQGTRLTVV.

Ten or more counts support this clonotype. This chain links TRBV12-3 or TRBV12-4 with TRBJ2-7; a weak D match, TRBD2 (6 bases). The CDR3 consists of 13 residues. The V end was cut by 2 bases, the J end by 4 bases, with 9 bases between. The CDR3 region has the DNA TGTGCCAGCAGTTTACGGGGGAGGTACGAGCAGTACTTC. Translating it yields CASSLRGRYEQYF.

This clonotype was detected many times. This chain joins TRBV19 and TRBJ1-1, with a weak D call TRBD1 (6 bases). V lost 8 bases and J 4 bases, leaving 14 bases between the germline ends. The CDR3 has 13 residues. CDR1 is LNHDA and CDR2 is SQIVND in the germline V gene (reference sequence). The CDR3 DNA reads as TGTGCCAGTTGGGGGGGCGCGGGCACTGAAGCTTTCTTT. Translated, it gives CASWGGAGTEAFF.

This clonotype was recorded a few times. This likely comes from a read error, as the CDR3 has no conserved phenylalanine or tryptophan at its end. It is unclear where the CDR3 begins or ends on the DNA, so no DNA is shown, and the CDR3 is as TCRdb lists it. The chain is built from TRBV24-1 and TRBJ1-1. The V gene's germline CDR1 is KGHDR and CDR2 SFDVKD. The CDR3 is 8 residues long, counting both termini. CDR3 protein: CAILIGVS.

A few counts support this clonotype. Being one base from a much bigger clone, this may be a read error. V gene TRBV10-3 combines with J gene TRBJ1-1; D is uncertain. Trimming pared 1 base from V and 7 bases from J, leaving 10 bases between. Germline loops: CDR1 ENHRY, CDR2 SYGVKD. The CDR3 loop spans 13 amino acids. The CDR3 nucleotides read TGTGCCATCAGTGAGTATGGGGTTAGTGAAGCTTTCTTT. Translating gives CAISEYGVSEAFF.

Only a few counts were recorded for this clonotype. The V call is TRBV5-1, the J call TRBJ1-1; the D is unclear. Germline CDR1 is SGHRS and CDR2 is YFSETQ. This CDR3 is 17 amino acids long. V was pared by 2 bases and J by 3 bases, with 20 bases between. CDR3 sequence (DNA): TGCGCCAGCAGCTTCGAAGGGAGTAACTATGGCTACACTGAAGCTTTCTTT. Translated, it gives CASSFEGSNYGYTEAFF.

In its sample, this clonotype was seen many times. The chain employs TRBV5-6 and TRBJ1-2; a weak D match, TRBD1 (5 bases). Germline loops: CDR1 SGHDT, CDR2 YYEEEE. The CDR3 is 14 residues long. Trimming pared 4 bases from V and 6 bases from J, leaving 16 bases between. In nucleotides, the CDR3 is TGTGCCAGCAGCCTCGGGACGTATATTAATGGCTACACCTTC. Its translation: CASSLGTYINGYTF.

For this clonotype: A read error is possible here, since a much larger clone lies one base away. This chain uses TRBV12-3 or TRBV12-4 with TRBJ2-3; perhaps TRBD2 as D (6 bases). The CDR3 is 12 amino acids. The CDR3 reads CTSSFTTSTQYF. The CDR3 nucleotides read TGTACCAGCAGTTTCACGACTAGTACGCAGTATTTT.

This clonotype appeared once. The chain is built from TRBV6-5 and TRBJ2-3; D unclear. The CDR3 contains 16 residues. Germline CDR1 reads MNHEY; CDR2 reads SVGAGI. Deletions cut 0 bases from V and 0 bases from J, with 10 bases between. The DNA of the CDR3 is TGTGCCAGCAGTTACTCGACGGCGGCTAGCACAGATACGCAGTATTTT. Amino acid sequence: CASSYSTAASTDTQYF.

About this clonotype: Being one base from a much bigger clone, this may be a read error. No conserved phenylalanine or tryptophan ends this CDR3, so it is likely a read error. The chain links TRBV11-2 to TRBJ2-3; a weak D match, TRBD2 (6 bases). V lost 0 bases to trimming and J lost 4 bases, with 8 bases between them. CDR1 is SGHAT and CDR2 is FQNNGV in the germline V gene. The length of the CDR3 is 14 residues. The CDR3 bases are TGTGCCAGCAGCTTAGACGGGGGTGCAGATACGCAGTATCTT. This translates into CASSLDGGADTQYL.

This clonotype has ten or more counts. V is TRBV29-1 and J is TRBJ1-1, with no clear D. CDR3 length: 15 amino acids. V lost 2 bases to trimming and J lost 3 bases, with 16 bases between them. Germline assignment: CDR1 SQVTM and CDR2 ANQGSEA. The CDR3 region has the DNA TGCAGCGTTGAAAACCCGGCTCCTTTGGACACTGAAGCTTTCTTT. This translates into CSVENPAPLDTEAFF.

A few counts support this clonotype. The chain's CDR3 is CASSPVGDTEAFF. In DNA form, the CDR3 reads TGTGCCAGCTCACCGGTGGGAGACACTGAAGCTTTCTTT. This chain connects TRBV25-1 to TRBJ1-1; D is unclear. CDR1 and CDR2 (germline): MGHDK, SYGVNS. The V gene lost 8 bases and the J gene lost 3 bases, with 13 bases spanning the gap. The CDR3 extends over 13 amino acids.